This paragraph covers one TCR beta chain sequence. The ends were cut back, 1 base at V and 5 bases at J, with 5 bases in the middle. The CDR3 length is 12 residues. Germline CDR1 is SQVTM and CDR2 is ANQGSEA. TCRdb independently ran MiXCR on the 5' RACE reads; one entry per CDR3 protein. The data hold under 600,000 distinct CDR3 sequences, with about 13% observed a single time. This specimen belongs to a study of T cells after yellow fever vaccination. Sequencing was performed on PBMCs, taken on the day of the yellow fever booster vaccination. The receptor was isolated from a man in his thirties or forties who received the YFV17D yellow fever vaccine. The rearrangement joins TRBV29-1 to TRBJ2-2; no firm D call. The CDR3 loop is CSVEGLTGELFF. The CDR3 DNA sequence: TGCAGCGTTGAAGGCCTGACCGGGGAGCTGTTTTTT.